This T cell receptor beta chain was identified in a study of blood T cell repertoires in COVID-19. As for the study in general: COVID-19 samples from acute and convalescent phases originated in the United States, Italy and Spain.

There are a few counts of this clone. How the authors handled the data: Amplification of reference gene primers provided the estimated nucleated cell counts. The repertoire was sequenced with immunoSEQ multiplex PCR; TCRdb's copy has only in-frame clones and lacks some. V and J calls and clone size are those listed in that table; D and trimming were worked out from the DNA. The sample shows about 160,000 clones, 79% of them seen only once. Enrolled during active infection, Seattle patients were then followed longitudinally. The length of the CDR3 is 14 residues. The V gene's germline CDR1 is SGHRS and CDR2 YFSETQ. Trimming removed 0 bases from V and 4 bases from J, with 7 bases in between.

Sequences were obtained from peripheral blood. The clonotype was recovered from a woman aged 55-69 years with COVID-19, enrolled during active disease. The V call is TRBV5-1, the J call TRBJ2-2; D is undetermined. DNA for the CDR3: TGCGCCAGCAGCTTGGACGTGGCCACCGGGGAGCTGTTTTTT. Protein product: CASSLDVATGELFF.